This TCR beta chain was identified in a study of PD-1 blockade in classical Hodgkin lymphoma. Trimming pared 5 bases from V and 2 bases from J, leaving 16 bases between. The CDR3 length is 16 residues. Germline CDR1 and CDR2: MNHNY and SVGAGI (reference sequence). Libraries were prepared by immunoSEQ multiplex PCR; TCRdb keeps only in-frame clonotypes and omits some of them. Among tens of thousands of clones, about nine tenths were seen once, and the ten largest hold roughly a fifth. Autologous stem cell transplantation was followed by relapse in every patient, and brentuximab vedotin exposure varied.

The sequencing here drew on peripheral blood mononuclear cells (PBMCs), taken at baseline. The rearrangement joins TRBV6-6 to TRBJ1-3, with D hard to call. The clonotype was recovered from a human donor with classical Hodgkin lymphoma. As DNA, the CDR3 is TGTGCCAGCAGTCCCCGGGAGTCCGGGACTGGAAACACCATATATTTT. Protein sequence: CASSPRESGTGNTIYF.